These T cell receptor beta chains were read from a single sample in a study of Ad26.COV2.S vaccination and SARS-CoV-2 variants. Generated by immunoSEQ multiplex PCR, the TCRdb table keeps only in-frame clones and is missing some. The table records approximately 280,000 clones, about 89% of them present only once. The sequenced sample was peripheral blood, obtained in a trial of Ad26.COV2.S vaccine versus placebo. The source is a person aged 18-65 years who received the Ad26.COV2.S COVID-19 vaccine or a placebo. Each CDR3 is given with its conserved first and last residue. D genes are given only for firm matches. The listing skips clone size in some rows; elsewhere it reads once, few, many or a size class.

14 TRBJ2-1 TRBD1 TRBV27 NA CASSLYPGGNEQFF TGTGCCAGCAGTTTGTACCCAGGGGGCAATGAGCAGTTCTTC
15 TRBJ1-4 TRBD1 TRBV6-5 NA CASRPGTGRAEKLFF TGTGCCAGCAGACCCGGGACAGGGCGGGCCGAAAAACTGTTTTTT
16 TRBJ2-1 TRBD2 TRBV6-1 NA CASSGLSGSSYNEQFF TGTGCCAGCAGTGGACTTAGCGGGAGCTCCTACAATGAGCAGTTCTTC
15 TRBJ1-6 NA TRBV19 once CASSTQGSRNSPLHF TGTGCCAGTAGTACACAGGGTTCCCGAAATTCACCCCTTCACTTT
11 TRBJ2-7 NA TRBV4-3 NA CASSRGYEQYF TGCGCCAGCAGCCGAGGCTACGAGCAGTACTTC
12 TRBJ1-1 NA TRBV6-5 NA CASRLINTEAFF TGTGCCAGTCGGCTAATCAACACTGAAGCTTTCTTT
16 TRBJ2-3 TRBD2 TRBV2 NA CASKGLAGDSTDTQYF TGTGCCAGCAAAGGACTAGCGGGGGACAGTACAGATACGCAGTATTTT
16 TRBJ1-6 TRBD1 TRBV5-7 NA CASSLCRGPHNSPLHF TGTGCCAGCAGCTTGTGCAGGGGGCCTCACAATTCACCCCTCCACTTT
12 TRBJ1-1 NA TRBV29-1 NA CSVLGGNTEAFF TGCAGCGTCTTGGGGGGGAACACTGAAGCTTTCTTT
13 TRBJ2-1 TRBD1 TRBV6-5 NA CAALKGTDNEQFF TGTGCCGCACTCAAAGGGACAGACAATGAGCAGTTCTTC